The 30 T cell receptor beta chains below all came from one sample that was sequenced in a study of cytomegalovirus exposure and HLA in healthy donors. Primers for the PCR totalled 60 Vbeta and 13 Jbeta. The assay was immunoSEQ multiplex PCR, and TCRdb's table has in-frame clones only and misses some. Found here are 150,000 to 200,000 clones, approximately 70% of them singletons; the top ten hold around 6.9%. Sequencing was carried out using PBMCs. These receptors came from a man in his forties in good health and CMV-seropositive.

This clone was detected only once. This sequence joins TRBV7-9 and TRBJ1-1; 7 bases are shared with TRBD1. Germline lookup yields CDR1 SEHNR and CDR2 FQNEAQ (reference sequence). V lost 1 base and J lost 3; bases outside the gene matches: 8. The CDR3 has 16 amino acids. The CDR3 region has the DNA TGTGCCAGCAGCTTAGTTCGACAGGGAGGATACACTGAAGCTTTCTTT. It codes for CASSLVRQGGYTEAFF. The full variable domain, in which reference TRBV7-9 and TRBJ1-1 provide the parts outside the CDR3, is DTGVSQNPRHKITKRGQNVTFRCDPISEHNRLYWYRQTLGQGPEFLTYFQNEAQLEKSRLLSDRFSAERPKGSFSTLEIQRTEQGDSAMYLCASSLVRQGGYTEAFFGQGTRLTVV.

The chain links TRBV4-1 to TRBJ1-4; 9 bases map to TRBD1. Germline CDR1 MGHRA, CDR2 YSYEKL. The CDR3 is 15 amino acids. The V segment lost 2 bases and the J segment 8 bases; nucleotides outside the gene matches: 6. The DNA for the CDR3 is TGCGCCAGCAGCCAACTGGGACAGGGTGGGGAAAAACTGTTTTTT. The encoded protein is CASSQLGQGGEKLFF.

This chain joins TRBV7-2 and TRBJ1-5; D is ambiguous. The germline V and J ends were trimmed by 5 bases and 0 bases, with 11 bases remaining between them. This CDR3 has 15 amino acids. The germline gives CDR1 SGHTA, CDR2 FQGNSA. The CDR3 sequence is CASSVFPSSNQPQHF. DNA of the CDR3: TGTGCCAGCAGCGTTTTTCCCTCTAGCAATCAGCCCCAGCATTTT.

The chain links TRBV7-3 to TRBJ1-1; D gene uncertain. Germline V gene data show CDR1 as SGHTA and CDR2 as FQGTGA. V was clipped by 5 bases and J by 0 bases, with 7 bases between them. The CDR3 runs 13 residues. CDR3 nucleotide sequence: TGTGCCAGCAGCCTAAGGCTGAACACTGAAGCTTTCTTT. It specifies CASSLRLNTEAFF. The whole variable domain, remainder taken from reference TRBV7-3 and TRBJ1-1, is GAGVSQTPSNKVTEKGKYVELRCDPISGHTALYWYRQSLGQGPEFLIYFQGTGAADDSGLPNDRFFAVRPEGSVSTLKIQRTERGDSAVYLCASSLRLNTEAFFGQGTRLTVV.

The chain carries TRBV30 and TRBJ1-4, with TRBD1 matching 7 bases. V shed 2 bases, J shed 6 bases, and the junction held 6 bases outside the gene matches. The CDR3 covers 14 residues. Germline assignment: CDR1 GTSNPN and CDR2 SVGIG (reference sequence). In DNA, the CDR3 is TGTGCCTGGAGTCCCCGCAGGGGGTATGAAAAACTGTTTTTT. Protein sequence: CAWSPRRGYEKLFF.

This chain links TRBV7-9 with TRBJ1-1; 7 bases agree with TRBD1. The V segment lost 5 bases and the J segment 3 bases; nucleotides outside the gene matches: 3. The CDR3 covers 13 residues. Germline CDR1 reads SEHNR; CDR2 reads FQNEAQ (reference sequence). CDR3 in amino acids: CASSRGTDTEAFF. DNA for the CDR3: TGTGCCAGCAGCCGAGGGACAGACACTGAAGCTTTCTTT.

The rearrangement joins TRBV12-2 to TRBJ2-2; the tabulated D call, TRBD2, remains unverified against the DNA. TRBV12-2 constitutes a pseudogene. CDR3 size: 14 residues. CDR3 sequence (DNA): TGTGCAAGTCCTCCGGACTACAACACCGGGGAGCTGTTTTTT. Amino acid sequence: CASPPDYNTGELFF.

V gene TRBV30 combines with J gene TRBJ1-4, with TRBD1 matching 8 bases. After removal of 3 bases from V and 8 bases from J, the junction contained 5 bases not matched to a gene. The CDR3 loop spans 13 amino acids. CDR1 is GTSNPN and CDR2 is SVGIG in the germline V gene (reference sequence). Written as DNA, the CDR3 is TGTGCCTGGAGCGCAGGGGGCAGGGAAAAACTGTTTTTT. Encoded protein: CAWSAGGREKLFF.

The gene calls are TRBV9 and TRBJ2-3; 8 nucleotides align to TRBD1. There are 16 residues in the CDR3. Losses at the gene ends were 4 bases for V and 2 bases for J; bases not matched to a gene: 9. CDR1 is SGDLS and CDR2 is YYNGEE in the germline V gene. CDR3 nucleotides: TGTGCCAGCAGCCCACACCGGGACAGGTTCACAGATACGCAGTATTTT. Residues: CASSPHRDRFTDTQYF. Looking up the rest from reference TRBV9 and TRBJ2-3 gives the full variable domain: DSGVTQTPKHLITATGQRVTLRCSPRSGDLSVYWYQQSLDQGLQFLIQYYNGEERAKGNILERFSAQQFPDLHSELNLSSLELGDSALYFCASSPHRDRFTDTQYFGPGTRLTVL.

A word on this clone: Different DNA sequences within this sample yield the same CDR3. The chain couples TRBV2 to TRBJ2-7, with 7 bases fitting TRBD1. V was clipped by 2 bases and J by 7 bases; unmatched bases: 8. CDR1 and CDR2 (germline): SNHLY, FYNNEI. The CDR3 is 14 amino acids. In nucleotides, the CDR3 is TGTGCCAGCAGTGAAAATCCCGGGACAGCTGAGCAGTACTTC. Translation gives CASSENPGTAEQYF.

The CDR3 DNA reads as TGTGCCAGCAGCCTGACTAGCGGGGGCCATTACTCCTACGAGCAGTACTTC. It translates to CASSLTSGGHYSYEQYF. The chain uses TRBV2 and TRBJ2-5; 12 bases align to TRBD2. The J call is uncertain, as TRBJ2-7 better fits the DNA end. Germline V gene data show CDR1 as SNHLY and CDR2 as FYNNEI. The CDR3 covers 17 residues.

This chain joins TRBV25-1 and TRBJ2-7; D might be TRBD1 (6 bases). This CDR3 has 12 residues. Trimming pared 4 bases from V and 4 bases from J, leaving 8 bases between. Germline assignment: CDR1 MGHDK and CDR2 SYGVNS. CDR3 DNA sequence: TGTGCCAGCAGTGGGACAGTTTACGAGCAGTACTTC. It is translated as CASSGTVYEQYF.

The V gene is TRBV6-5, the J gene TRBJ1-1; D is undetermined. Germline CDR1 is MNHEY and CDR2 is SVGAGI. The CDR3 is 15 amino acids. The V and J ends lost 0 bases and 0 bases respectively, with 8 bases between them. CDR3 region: CASSYSRTVNTEAFF. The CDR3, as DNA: TGTGCCAGCAGTTACTCGAGAACAGTGAACACTGAAGCTTTCTTT.

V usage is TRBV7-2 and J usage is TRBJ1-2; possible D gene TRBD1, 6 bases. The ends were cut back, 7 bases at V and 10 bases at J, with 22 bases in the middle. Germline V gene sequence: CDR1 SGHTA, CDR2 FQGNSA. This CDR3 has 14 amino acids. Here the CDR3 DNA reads TGTGCCAGCACCGTGACGTCAGTGGGGACAATCTACACCTTC. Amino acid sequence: CASTVTSVGTIYTF.

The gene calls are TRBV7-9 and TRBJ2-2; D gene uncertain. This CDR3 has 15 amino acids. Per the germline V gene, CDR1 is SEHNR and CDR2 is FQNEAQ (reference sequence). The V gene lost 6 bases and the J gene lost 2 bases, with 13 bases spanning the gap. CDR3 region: CASSQAPGNTGELFF. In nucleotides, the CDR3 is TGTGCCAGCAGTCAGGCCCCAGGAAACACCGGGGAGCTGTTTTTT.

This CDR3 is CARQGTGGGEQFF. CDR3 DNA: TGTGCCAGACAGGGGACAGGGGGGGGTGAGCAGTTCTTC. This chain joins TRBV2 and TRBJ2-1; 11 bases align to TRBD1. The J segment lost 9 bases and the V segment lost 9 bases, leaving 7 bases of the junction unmatched. Per germline, CDR1 SNHLY and CDR2 FYNNEI. This CDR3 spans 13 amino acids.

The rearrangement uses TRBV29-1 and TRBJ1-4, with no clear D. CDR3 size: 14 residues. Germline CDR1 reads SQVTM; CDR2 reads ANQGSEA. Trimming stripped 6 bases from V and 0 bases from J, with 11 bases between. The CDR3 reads CSVETDATNEKLFF. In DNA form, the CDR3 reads TGCAGCGTGGAAACAGACGCAACTAATGAAAAACTGTTTTTT.

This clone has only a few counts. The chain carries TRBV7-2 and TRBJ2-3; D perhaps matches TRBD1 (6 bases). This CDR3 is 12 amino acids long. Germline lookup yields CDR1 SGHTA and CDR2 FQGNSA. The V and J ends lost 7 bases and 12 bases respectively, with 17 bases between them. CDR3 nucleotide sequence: TGTGCCAGCACCGAACTCCGGGACAAACAGTATTTT. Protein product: CASTELRDKQYF.

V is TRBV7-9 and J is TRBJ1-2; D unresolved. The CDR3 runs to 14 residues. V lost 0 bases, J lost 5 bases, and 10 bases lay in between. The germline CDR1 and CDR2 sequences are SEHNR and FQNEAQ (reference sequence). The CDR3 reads CASSLAHRRYGYTF. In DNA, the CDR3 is TGTGCCAGCAGCTTAGCGCACAGAAGATATGGCTACACCTTC.

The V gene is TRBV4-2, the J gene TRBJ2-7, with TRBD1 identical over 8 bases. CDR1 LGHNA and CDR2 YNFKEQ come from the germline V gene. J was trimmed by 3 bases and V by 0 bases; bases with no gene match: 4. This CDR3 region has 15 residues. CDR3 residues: CASSQDQGQGYEQYF. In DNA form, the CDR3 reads TGTGCCAGCAGCCAAGACCAAGGACAGGGCTACGAGCAGTACTTC.

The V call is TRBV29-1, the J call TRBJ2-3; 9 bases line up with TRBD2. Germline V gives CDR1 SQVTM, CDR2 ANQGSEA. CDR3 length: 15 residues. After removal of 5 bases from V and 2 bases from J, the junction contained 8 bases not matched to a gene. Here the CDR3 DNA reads TGCAGCGTTTGGTCTAGCGGGGAATTCACAGATACGCAGTATTTT. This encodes CSVWSSGEFTDTQYF.

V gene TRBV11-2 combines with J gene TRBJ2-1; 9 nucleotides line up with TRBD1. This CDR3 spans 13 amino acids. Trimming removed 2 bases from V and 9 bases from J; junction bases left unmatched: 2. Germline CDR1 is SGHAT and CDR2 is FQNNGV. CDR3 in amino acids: CASSLTGGLEQFF. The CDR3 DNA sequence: TGTGCCAGCAGCTTAACAGGGGGCCTTGAGCAGTTCTTC.

The CDR3, as DNA: TGTGCCAGCATCGAGACAGGCTATGGCTACACCTTC. This gives the protein CASIETGYGYTF. This sequence joins TRBV2 and TRBJ1-2; weak D call: TRBD1 (6 bases). V lost 7 bases and J lost 4, with 10 bases in between. CDR3 length: 12 amino acids. The germline V gene has CDR1 SNHLY and CDR2 FYNNEI.

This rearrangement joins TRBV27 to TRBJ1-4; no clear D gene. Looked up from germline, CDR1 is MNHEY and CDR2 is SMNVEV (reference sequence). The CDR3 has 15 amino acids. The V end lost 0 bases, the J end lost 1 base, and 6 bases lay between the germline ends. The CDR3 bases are TGTGCCAGCAGTTTATCCCGGGGAACTAATGAAAAACTGTTTTTT. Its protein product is CASSLSRGTNEKLFF.

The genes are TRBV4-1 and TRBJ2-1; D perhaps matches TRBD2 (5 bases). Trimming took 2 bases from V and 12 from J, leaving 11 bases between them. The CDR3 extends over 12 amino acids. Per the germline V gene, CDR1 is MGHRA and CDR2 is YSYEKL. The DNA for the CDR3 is TGCGCCAGCAGCCAAAACGACTATCGGCAGTTCTTC. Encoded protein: CASSQNDYRQFF.

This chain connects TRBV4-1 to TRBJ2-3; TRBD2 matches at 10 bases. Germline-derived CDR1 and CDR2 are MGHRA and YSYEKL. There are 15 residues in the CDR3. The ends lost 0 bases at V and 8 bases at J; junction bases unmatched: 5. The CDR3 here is CASSQDGTSVSTQYF. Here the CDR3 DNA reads TGCGCCAGCAGCCAAGATGGGACTAGCGTGAGTACGCAGTATTTT.

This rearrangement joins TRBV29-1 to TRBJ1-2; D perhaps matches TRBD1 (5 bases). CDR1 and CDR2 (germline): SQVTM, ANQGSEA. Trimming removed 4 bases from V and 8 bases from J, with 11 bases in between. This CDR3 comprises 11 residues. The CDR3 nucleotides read TGCAGCGTTGCACAGGCGCGCGGCTACACCTTC. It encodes CSVAQARGYTF. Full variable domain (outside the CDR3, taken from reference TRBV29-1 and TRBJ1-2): SAVISQKPSRDICQRGTSLTIQCQVDSQVTMMFWYRQQPGQSLTLIATANQGSEATYESGFVIDKFPISRPNLTFSTLTVSNMSPEDSSIYLCSVAQARGYTFGSGTRLTVV.

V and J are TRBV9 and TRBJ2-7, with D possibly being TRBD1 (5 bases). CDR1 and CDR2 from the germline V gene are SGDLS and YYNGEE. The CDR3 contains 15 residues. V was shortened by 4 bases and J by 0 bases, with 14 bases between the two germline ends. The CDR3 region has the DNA TGTGCCAGCAGCCAGGGTTGGCAGAGCTCCTACGAGCAGTACTTC. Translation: CASSQGWQSSYEQYF.

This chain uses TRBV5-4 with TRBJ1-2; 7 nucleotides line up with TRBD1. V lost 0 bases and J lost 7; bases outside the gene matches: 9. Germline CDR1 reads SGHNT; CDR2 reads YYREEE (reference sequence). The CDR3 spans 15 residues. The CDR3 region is CASSLAVMGQSGYTF. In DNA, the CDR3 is TGTGCCAGCAGCTTGGCGGTTATGGGACAGTCTGGCTACACCTTC.

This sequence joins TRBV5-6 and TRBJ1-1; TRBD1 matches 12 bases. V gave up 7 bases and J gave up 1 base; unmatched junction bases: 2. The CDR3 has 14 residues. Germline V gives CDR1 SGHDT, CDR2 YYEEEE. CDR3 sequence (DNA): TGTGCCAGCGGGGACAGGGGGCGGAACACTGAAGCTTTCTTT. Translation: CASGDRGRNTEAFF.